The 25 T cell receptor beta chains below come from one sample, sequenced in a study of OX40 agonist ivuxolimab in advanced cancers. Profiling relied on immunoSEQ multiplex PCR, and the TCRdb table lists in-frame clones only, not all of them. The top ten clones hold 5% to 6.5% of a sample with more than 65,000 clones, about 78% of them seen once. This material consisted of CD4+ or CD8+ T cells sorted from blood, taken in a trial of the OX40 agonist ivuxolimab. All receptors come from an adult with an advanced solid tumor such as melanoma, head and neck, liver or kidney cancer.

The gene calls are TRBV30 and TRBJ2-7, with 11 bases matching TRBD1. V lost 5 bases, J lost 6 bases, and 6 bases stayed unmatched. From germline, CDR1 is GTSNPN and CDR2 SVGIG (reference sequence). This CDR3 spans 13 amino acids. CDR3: CAWAGQGAGEQYF. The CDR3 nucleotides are TGTGCCTGGGCCGGACAGGGGGCCGGCGAGCAGTACTTC.

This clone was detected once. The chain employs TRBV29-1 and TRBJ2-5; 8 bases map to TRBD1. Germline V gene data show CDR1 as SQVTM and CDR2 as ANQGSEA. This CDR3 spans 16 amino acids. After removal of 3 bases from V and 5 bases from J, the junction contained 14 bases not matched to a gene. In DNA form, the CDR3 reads TGCAGCGTTGACTTGTTGGGGACAGGCGGTTGGGAGACCCAGTACTTC. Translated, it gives CSVDLLGTGGWETQYF.

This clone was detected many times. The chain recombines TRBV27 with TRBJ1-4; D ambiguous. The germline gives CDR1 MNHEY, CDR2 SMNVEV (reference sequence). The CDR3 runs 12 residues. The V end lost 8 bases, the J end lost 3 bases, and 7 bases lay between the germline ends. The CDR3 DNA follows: TGTGCCAGCCATGGCCCTAATGAAAAACTGTTTTTT. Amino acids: CASHGPNEKLFF.

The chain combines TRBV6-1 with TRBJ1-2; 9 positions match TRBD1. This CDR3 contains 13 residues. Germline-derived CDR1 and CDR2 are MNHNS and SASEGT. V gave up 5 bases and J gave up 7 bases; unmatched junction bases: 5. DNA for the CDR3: TGTGCCAGCAGTAGGGACAGGGACGGTGGCTACACCTTC. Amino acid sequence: CASSRDRDGGYTF.

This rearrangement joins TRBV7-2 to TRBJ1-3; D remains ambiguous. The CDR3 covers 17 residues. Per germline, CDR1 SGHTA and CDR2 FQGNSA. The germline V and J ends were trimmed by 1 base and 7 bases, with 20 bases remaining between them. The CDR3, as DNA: TGTGCCAGCAGCTTAGACGACCTGCTCAGAGGTGGGAACACCATATATTTT. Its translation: CASSLDDLLRGGNTIYF. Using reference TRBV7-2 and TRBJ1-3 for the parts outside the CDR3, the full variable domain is GAGVSQSPSNKVTEKGKDVELRCDPISGHTALYWYRQSLGQGLEFLIYFQGNSAPDKSGLPSDRFSAERTGGSVSTLTIQRTQQEDSAVYLCASSLDDLLRGGNTIYFGEGSWLTVV.

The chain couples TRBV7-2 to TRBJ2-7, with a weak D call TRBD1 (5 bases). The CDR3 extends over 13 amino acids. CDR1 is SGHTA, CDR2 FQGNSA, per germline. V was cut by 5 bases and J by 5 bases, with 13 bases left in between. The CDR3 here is CASSQRTYHEQYF. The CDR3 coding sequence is TGTGCCAGCAGCCAACGGACATACCACGAGCAGTACTTC.

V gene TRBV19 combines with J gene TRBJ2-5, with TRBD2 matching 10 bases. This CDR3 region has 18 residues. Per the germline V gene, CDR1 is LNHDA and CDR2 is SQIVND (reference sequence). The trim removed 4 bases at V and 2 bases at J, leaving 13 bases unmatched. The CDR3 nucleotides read TGTGCCAGTAGTAGTGGGGACCCGGGACTAGCGAGACAAGAGACCCAGTACTTC. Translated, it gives CASSSGDPGLARQETQYF.

In nucleotides, the CDR3 is TGTGCCAGCAGCTCGGGCGAGCAGTACTTC. As protein: CASSSGEQYF. The V gene is TRBV7-2, the J gene TRBJ2-7; no clear D gene. Germline assignment: CDR1 SGHTA and CDR2 FQGNSA. Trimming left V 4 bases short and J 6 bases short, with 4 bases between. The CDR3 spans 10 residues.

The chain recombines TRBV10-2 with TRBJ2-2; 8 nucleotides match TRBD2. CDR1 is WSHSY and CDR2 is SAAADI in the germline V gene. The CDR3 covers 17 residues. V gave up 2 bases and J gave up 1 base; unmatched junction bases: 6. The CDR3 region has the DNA TGCGCCAGCAGTGAGCGGGGCGGGGGGAGGAACACCGGGGAGCTGTTTTTT. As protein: CASSERGGGRNTGELFF.

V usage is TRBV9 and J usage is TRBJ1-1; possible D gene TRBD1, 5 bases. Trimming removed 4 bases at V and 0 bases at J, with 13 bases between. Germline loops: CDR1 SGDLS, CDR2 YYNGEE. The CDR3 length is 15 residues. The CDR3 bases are TGTGCCAGCAGCTCCCCCCCAGGGTTGAACACTGAAGCTTTCTTT. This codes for CASSSPPGLNTEAFF.

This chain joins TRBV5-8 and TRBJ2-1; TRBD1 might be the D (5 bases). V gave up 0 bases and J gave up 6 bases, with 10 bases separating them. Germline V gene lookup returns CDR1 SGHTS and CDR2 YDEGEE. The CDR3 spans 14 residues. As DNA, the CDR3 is TGTGCCAGCAGCTTGGGACAGACTTTCAATGAGCAGTTCTTC. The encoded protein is CASSLGQTFNEQFF.

CDR3 amino acids: CASNTENYGYTF. The CDR3 nucleotides are TGTGCCAGCAATACAGAAAACTATGGCTACACCTTC. The chain couples TRBV6-1 to TRBJ1-2; unclear D gene. The CDR3 runs to 12 residues. V was pared by 7 bases and J by 2 bases, with 8 bases between. Per germline, CDR1 MNHNS and CDR2 SASEGT.

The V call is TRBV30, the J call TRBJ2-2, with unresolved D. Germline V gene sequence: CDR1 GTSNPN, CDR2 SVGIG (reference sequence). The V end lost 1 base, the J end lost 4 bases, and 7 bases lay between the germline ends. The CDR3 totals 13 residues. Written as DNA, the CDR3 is TGTGCCTGGAGTGGGCAGCTCACCGGGGAGCTGTTTTTT. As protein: CAWSGQLTGELFF.

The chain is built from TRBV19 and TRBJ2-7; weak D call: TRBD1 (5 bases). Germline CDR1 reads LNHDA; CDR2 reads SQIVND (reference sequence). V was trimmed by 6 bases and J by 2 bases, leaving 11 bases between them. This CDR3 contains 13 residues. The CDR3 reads CASSRQKTYEQYF. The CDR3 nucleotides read TGTGCCAGTAGCCGACAGAAGACCTACGAGCAGTACTTC.

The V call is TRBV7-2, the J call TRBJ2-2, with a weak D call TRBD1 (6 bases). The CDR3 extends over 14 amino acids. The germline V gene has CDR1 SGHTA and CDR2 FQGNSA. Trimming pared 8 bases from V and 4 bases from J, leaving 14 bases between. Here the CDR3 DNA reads TGTGCCAGCGTTGGGGGCGCGGTCACCGGGGAGCTGTTTTTT. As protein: CASVGGAVTGELFF.

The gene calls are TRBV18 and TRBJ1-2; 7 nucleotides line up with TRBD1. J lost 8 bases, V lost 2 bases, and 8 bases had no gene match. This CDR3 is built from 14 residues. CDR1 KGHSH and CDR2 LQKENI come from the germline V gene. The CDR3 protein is CASSPVEGAGGYTF. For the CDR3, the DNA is TGTGCCAGCTCACCAGTTGAGGGGGCAGGAGGCTACACCTTC.

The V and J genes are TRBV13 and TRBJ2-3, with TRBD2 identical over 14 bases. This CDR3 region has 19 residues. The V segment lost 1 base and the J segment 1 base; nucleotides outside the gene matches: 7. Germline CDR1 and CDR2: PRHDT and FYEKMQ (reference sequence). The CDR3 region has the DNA TGTGCCAGCAGCTTAGACGGACTAGCGGGGGGCCGAGGCACAGATACGCAGTATTTT. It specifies CASSLDGLAGGRGTDTQYF.

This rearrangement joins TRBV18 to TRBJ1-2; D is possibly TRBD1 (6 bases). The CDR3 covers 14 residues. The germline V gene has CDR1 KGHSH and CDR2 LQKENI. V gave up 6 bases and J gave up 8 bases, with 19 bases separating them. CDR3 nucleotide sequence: TGTGCCAGCTCGCCTAATCGGGACACCCTGGGCTACACCTTC. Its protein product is CASSPNRDTLGYTF.

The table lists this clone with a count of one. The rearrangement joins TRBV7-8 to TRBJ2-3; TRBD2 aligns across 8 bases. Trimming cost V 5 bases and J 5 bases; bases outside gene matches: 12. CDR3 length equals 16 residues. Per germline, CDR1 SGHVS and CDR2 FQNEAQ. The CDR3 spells CASSRGAGGVGDTQYF. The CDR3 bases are TGTGCCAGCAGCCGTGGGGCGGGAGGTGTTGGAGATACGCAGTATTTT.

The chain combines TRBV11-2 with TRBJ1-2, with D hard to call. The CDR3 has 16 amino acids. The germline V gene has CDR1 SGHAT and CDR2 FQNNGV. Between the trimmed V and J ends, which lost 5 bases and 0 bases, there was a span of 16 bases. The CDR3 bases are TGTGCCAGCAGCCCAAATTTCGTCCTAGCTAACTATGGCTACACCTTC. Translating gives CASSPNFVLANYGYTF.

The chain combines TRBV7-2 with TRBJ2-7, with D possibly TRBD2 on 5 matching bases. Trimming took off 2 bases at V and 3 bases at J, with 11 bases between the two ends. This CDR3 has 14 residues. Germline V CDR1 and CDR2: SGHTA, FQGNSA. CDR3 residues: CASSLLLEDYEQYF. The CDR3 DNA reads TGTGCCAGCAGCTTACTACTAGAGGACTACGAGCAGTACTTC.

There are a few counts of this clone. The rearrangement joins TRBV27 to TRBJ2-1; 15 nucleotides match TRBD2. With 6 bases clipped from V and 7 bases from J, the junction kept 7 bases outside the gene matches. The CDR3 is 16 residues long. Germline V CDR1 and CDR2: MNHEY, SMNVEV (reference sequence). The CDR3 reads CASSTRGTSGRNEQFF. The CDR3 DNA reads TGTGCCAGCAGCACTAGGGGGACTAGCGGGAGGAATGAGCAGTTCTTC.

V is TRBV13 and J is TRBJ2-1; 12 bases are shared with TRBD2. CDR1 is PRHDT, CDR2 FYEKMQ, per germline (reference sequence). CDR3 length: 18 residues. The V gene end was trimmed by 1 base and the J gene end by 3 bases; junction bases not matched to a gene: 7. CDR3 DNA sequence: TGTGCCAGCAGCTTAGTGGGGACTAGCGGGCCTCGCTACAATGAGCAGTTCTTC. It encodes CASSLVGTSGPRYNEQFF. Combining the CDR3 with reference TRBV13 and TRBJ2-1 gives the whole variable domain AAGVIQSPRHLIKEKRETATLKCYPIPRHDTVYWYQQGPGQDPQFLISFYEKMQSDKGSIPDRFSAQQFSDYHSELNMSSLELGDSALYFCASSLVGTSGPRYNEQFFGPGTRLTVL.

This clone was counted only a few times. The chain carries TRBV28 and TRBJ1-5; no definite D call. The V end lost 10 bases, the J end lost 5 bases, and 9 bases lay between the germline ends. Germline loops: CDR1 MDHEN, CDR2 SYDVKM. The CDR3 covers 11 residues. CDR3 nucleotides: TGTGCCACCCGCCCGGATCAGCCCCAGCATTTT. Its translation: CATRPDQPQHF. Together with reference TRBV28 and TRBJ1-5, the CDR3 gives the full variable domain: DVKVTQSSRYLVKRTGEKVFLECVQDMDHENMFWYRQDPGLGLRLIYFSYDVKMKEKGDIPEGYSVSREKKERFSLILESASTNQTSMYLCATRPDQPQHFGDGTRLSIL.

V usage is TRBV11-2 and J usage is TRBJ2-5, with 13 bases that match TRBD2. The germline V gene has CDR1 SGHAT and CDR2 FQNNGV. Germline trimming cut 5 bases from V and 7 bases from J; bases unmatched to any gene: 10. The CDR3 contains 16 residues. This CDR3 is CASSDRTSGSVGTQYF. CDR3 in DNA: TGTGCCAGCAGCGACCGGACTAGCGGGAGTGTTGGGACCCAGTACTTC.